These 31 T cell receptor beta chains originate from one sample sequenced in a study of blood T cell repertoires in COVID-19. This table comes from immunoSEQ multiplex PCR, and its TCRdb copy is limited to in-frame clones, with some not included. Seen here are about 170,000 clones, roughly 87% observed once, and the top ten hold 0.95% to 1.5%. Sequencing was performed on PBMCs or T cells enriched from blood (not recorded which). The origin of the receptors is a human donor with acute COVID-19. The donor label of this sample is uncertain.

The CDR3 DNA reads TGTGCCAGCAGTGGAGCAGGTCCGGTAGAACTACCTCCCTACGAGCAGTACTTC. This sequence encodes CASSGAGPVELPPYEQYF. The chain combines TRBV6-1 with TRBJ2-7; D unclear. V was trimmed by 4 bases and J by 2 bases, leaving 24 bases between them. The V gene's germline CDR1 is MNHNS and CDR2 SASEGT. The CDR3 has 18 amino acids.

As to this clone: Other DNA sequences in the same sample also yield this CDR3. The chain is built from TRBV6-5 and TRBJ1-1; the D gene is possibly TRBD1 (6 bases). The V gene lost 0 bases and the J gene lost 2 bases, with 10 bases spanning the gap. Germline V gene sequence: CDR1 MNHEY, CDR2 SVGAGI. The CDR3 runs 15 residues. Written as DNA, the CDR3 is TGTGCCAGCAGTTACTCCGCCAGGGGCAACACTGAAGCTTTCTTT. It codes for CASSYSARGNTEAFF.

The CDR3 DNA sequence: TGTGCCAGCAGCTTGTCCCAGGGGGCGCGGACAGATACGCAGTATTTT. Amino acid sequence: CASSLSQGARTDTQYF. The chain joins TRBV5-8 to TRBJ2-3; 8 nucleotides match TRBD1. CDR3 length: 16 amino acids. Trimming took 1 base from V and 3 from J; bases not matched to a gene: 7. From germline, CDR1 is SGHTS and CDR2 YDEGEE. Using reference TRBV5-8 and TRBJ2-3 for the parts outside the CDR3, the full variable domain is EAGVTQSPTHLIKTRGQQATLRCSPISGHTSVYWYQQALGLGLQFLLWYDEGEERNRGNFPPRFSGRQFPNYSSELNVNALELEDSALYLCASSLSQGARTDTQYFGPGTRLTVL.

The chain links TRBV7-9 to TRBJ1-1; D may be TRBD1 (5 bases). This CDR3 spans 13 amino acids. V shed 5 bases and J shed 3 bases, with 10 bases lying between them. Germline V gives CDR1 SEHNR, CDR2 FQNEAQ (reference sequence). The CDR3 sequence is CASSAGRDTEAFF. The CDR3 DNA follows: TGTGCCAGCAGCGCAGGGCGTGACACTGAAGCTTTCTTT.

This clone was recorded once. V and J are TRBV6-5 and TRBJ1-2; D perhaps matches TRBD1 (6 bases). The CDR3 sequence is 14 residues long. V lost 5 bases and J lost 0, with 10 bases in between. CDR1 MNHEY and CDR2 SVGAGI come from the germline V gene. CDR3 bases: TGTGCCAGCAGTCGCCGGGACACTAACTATGGCTACACCTTC. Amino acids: CASSRRDTNYGYTF.

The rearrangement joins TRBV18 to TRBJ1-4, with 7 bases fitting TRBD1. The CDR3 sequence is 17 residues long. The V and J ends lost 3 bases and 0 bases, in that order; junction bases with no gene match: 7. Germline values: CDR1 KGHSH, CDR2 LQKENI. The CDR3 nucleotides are TGTGCCAGCTCACCTTTTGGACAGGTCGCAACTAATGAAAAACTGTTTTTT. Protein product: CASSPFGQVATNEKLFF.

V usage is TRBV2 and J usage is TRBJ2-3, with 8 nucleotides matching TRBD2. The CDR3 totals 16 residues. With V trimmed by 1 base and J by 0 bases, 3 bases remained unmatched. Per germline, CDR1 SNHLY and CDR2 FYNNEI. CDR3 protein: CASSEGTSRSTDTQYF. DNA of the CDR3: TGTGCCAGCAGTGAAGGGACTAGCCGGAGCACAGATACGCAGTATTTT.

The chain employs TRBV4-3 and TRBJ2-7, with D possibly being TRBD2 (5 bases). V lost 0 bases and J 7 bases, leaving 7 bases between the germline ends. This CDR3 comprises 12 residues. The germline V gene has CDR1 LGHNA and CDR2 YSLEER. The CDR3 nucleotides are TGCGCCAGCAGCCAAGATGAGGGTGAGCAGTACTTC. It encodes CASSQDEGEQYF.

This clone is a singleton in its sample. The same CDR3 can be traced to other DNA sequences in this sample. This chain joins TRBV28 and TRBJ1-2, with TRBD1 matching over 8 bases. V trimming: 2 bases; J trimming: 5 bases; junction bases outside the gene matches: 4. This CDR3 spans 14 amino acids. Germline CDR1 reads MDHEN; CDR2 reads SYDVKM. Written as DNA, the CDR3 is TGTGCCAGCAGTTTAGGAGACAGGGGTTATGGCTACACCTTC. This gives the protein CASSLGDRGYGYTF.

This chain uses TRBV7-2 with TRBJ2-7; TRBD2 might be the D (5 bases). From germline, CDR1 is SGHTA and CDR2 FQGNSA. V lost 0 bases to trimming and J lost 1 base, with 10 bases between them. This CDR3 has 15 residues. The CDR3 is CASSLASRGSYEQYF. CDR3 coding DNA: TGTGCCAGCAGCTTAGCTAGTCGAGGGTCCTACGAGCAGTACTTC. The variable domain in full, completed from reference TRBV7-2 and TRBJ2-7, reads GAGVSQSPSNKVTEKGKDVELRCDPISGHTALYWYRQSLGQGLEFLIYFQGNSAPDKSGLPSDRFSAERTGGSVSTLTIQRTQQEDSAVYLCASSLASRGSYEQYFGPGTRLTVT.

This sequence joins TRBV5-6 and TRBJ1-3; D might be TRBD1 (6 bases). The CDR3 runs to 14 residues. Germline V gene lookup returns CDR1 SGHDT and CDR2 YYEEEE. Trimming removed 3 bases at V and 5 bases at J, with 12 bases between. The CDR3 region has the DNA TGTGCCAGCAGCTCCACAGGGTTCCGAAACACCATATATTTT. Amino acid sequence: CASSSTGFRNTIYF. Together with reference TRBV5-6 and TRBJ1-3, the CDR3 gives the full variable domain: DAGVTQSPTHLIKTRGQQVTLRCSPKSGHDTVSWYQQALGQGPQFIFQYYEEEERQRGNFPDRFSGHQFPNYSSELNVNALLLGDSALYLCASSSTGFRNTIYFGEGSWLTVV.

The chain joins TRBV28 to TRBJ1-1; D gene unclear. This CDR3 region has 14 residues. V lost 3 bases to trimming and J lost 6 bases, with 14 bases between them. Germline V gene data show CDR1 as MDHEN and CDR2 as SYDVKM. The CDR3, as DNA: TGTGCCAGCAGTTTTCATGGGCAGAGGGCTGAAGCTTTCTTT. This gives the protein CASSFHGQRAEAFF.

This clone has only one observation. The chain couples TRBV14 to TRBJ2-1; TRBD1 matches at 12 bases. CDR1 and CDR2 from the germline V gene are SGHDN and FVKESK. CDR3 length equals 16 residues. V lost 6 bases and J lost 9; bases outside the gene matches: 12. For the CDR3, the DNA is TGTGCCAGCAGTCTCGGGACAGGGGGCGACTGGGGTGAGCAGTTCTTC. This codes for CASSLGTGGDWGEQFF.

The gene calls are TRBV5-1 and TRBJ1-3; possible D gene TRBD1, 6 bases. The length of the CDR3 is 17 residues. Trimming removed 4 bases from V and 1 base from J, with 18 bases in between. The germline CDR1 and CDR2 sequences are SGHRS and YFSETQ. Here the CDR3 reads CASSPPGHSISGNTIYF. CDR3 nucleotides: TGCGCCAGCAGCCCGCCGGGACATTCCATATCTGGAAACACCATATATTTT.

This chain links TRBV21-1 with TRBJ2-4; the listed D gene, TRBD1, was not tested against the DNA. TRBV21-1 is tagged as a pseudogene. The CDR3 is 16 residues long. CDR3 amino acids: CASSIPTEIAKNIQYF. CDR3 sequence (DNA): TGTGCCAGCAGCATCCCAACAGAGATAGCCAAAAACATTCAGTACTTC.

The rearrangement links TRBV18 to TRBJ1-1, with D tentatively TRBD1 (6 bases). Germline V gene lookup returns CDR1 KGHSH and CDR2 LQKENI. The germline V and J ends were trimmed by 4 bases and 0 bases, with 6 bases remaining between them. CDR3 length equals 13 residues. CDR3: CASSRTVNTEAFF. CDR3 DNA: TGTGCCAGCTCACGGACAGTGAACACTGAAGCTTTCTTT. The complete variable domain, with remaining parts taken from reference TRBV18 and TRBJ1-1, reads NAGVMQNPRHLVRRRGQEARLRCSPMKGHSHVYWYRQLPEEGLKFMVYLQKENIIDESGMPKERFSAEFPKEGPSILRIQQVVRGDSAAYFCASSRTVNTEAFFGQGTRLTVV.

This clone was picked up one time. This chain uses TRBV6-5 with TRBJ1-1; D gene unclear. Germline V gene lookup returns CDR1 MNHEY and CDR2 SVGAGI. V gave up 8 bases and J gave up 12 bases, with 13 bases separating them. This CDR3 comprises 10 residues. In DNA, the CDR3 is TGTGCCAGCTCCGGTGTTCGTACTTTCTTT. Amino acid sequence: CASSGVRTFF.

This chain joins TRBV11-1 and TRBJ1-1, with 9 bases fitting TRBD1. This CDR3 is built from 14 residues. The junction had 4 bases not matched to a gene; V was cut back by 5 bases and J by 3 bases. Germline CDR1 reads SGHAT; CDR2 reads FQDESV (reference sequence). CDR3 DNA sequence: TGTGCCAGCAGCCCGTGGACAGGGGACACTGAAGCTTTCTTT. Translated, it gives CASSPWTGDTEAFF.

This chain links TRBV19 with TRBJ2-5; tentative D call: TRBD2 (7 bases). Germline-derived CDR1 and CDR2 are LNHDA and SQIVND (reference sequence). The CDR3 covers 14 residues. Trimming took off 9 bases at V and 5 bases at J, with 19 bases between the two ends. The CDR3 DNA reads TGTGCCAGCCGCCGGGGCGGGGGCGGCGAGACCCAGTACTTC. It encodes CASRRGGGGETQYF. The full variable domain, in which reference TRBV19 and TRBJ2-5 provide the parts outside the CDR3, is DGGITQSPKYLFRKEGQNVTLSCEQNLNHDAMYWYRQDPGQGLRLIYYSQIVNDFQKGDIAEGYSVSREKKESFPLTVTSAQKNPTAFYLCASRRGGGGETQYFGPGTRLLVL.

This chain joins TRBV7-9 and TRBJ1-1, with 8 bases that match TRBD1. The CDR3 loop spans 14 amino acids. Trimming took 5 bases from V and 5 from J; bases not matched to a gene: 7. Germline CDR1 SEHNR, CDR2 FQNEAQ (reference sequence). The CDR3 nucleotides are TGTGCCAGCAGCCCCAGGGGGCTGGGGACTGAAGCTTTCTTT. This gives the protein CASSPRGLGTEAFF.

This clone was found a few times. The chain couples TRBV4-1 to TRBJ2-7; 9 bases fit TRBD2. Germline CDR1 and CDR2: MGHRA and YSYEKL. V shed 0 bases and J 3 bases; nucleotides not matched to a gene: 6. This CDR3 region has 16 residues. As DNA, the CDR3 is TGCGCCAGCAGCCAAGAATCGGGACTAGCACTCTACGAGCAGTACTTC. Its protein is CASSQESGLALYEQYF.

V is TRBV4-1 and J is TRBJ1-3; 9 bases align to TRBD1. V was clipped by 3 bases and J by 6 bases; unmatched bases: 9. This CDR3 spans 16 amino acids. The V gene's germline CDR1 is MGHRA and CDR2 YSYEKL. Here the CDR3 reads CASSQSTGQGANTIYF. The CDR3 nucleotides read TGCGCCAGCAGCCAGAGTACGGGACAGGGAGCAAACACCATATATTTT.

The CDR3 loop is CSVEGTGGIDTQYF. Here the CDR3 DNA reads TGCAGCGTTGAGGGGACAGGGGGCATAGATACGCAGTATTTT. The chain carries TRBV29-1 and TRBJ2-3; 12 bases line up with TRBD1. The ends lost 3 bases at V and 5 bases at J; junction bases unmatched: 3. The CDR3 is 14 residues long. CDR1 is SQVTM, CDR2 ANQGSEA, per germline.

CDR3 coding DNA: TGTGCCAGCAGTCGCCCGGGGGTAGAGAACTCCTACGAGCAGTACTTC. Protein: CASSRPGVENSYEQYF. This chain connects TRBV6-2 or TRBV6-3 to TRBJ2-7, with a weak D call TRBD2 (6 bases). Germline lookup yields CDR1 MNHEY and CDR2 SVGEGT. Trimming left V 5 bases short and J 0 bases short, with 17 bases between. CDR3 length: 16 residues.

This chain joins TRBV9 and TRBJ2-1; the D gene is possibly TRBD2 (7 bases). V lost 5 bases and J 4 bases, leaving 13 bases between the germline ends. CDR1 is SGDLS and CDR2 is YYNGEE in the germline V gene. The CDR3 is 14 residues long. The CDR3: CASSAEGGYNEQFF. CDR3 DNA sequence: TGTGCCAGCAGTGCTGAGGGGGGGTACAATGAGCAGTTCTTC. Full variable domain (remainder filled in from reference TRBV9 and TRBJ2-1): DSGVTQTPKHLITATGQRVTLRCSPRSGDLSVYWYQQSLDQGLQFLIQYYNGEERAKGNILERFSAQQFPDLHSELNLSSLELGDSALYFCASSAEGGYNEQFFGPGTRLTVL.

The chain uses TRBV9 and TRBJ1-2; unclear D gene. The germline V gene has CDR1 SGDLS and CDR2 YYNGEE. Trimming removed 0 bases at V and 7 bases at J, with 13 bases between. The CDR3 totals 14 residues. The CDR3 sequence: CASSVATKGAGYTF. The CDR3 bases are TGTGCCAGCAGCGTAGCTACGAAAGGAGCTGGCTACACCTTC.

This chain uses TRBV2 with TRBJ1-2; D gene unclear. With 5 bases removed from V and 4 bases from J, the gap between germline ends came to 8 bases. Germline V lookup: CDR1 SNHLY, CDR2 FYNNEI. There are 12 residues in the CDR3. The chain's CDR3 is CASSYDTYGYTF. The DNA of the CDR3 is TGTGCCAGCAGTTATGACACCTATGGCTACACCTTC.

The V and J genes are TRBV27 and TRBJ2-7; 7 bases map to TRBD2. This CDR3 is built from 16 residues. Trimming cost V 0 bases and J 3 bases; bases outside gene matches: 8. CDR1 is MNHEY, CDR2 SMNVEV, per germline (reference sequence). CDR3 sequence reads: CASSLSGTTYNYEQYF. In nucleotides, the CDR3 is TGTGCCAGCAGTTTATCGGGGACTACCTACAACTACGAGCAGTACTTC.

The CDR3 nucleotides read TGTGCCAGCAGCCCCAGGAGGGGCACTAATGAAAAACTGTTTTTT. Its protein is CASSPRRGTNEKLFF. This chain joins TRBV5-8 and TRBJ1-4; D is perhaps TRBD1 (5 bases). Germline CDR1 reads SGHTS; CDR2 reads YDEGEE. Trimming took off 4 bases at V and 2 bases at J, with 12 bases between the two ends. The CDR3 length is 15 residues.

The CDR3 loop reads CAISDRDRAANYGYTF. The CDR3 DNA reads as TGTGCCATCAGTGACCGGGACAGGGCGGCTAACTATGGCTACACCTTC. The rearrangement links TRBV10-3 to TRBJ1-2; 9 nucleotides match TRBD1. Germline V gene data show CDR1 as ENHRY and CDR2 as SYGVKD. The J segment lost 0 bases and the V segment lost 3 bases, leaving 5 bases of the junction unmatched. There are 16 residues in the CDR3.

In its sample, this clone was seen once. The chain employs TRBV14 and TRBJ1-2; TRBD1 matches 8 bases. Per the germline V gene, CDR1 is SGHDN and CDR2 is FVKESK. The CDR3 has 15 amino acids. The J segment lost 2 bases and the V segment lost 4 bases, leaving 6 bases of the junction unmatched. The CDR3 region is CASSLRRGRNYGYTF. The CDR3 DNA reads TGTGCCAGCAGCCTTCGCAGGGGGCGAAACTATGGCTACACCTTC.